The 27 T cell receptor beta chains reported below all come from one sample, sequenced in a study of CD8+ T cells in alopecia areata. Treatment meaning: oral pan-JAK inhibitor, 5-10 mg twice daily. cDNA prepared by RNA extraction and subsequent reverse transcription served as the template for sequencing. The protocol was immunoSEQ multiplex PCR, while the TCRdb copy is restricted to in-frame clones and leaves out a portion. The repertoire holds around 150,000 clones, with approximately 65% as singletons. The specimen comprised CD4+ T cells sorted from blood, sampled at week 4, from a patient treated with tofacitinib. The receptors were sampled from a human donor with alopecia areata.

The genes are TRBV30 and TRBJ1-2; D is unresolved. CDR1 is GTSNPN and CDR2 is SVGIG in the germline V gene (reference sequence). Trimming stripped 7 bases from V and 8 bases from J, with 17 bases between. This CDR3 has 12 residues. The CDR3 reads CASRTEGGGYTF. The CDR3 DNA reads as TGTGCCTCACGGACGGAGGGCGGAGGCTACACCTTC.

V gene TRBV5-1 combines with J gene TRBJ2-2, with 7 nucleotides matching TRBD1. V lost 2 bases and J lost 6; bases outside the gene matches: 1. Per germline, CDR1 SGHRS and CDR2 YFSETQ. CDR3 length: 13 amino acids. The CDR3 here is CASSFQGAGELFF. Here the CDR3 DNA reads TGCGCCAGCAGCTTCCAGGGGGCCGGGGAGCTGTTTTTT.

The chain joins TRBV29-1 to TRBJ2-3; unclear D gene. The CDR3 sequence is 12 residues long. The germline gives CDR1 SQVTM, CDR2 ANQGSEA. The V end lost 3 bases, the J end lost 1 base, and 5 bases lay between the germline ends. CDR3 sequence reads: CSVDDGTDTQYF. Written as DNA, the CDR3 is TGCAGCGTTGATGACGGCACAGATACGCAGTATTTT.

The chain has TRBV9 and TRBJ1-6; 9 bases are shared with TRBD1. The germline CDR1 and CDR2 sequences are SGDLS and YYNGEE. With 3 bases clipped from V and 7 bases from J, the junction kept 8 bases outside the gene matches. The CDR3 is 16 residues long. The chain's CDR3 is CASSGWDRVGNSPLHF. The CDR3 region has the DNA TGTGCCAGCAGCGGATGGGACAGGGTGGGCAATTCACCCCTCCACTTT.

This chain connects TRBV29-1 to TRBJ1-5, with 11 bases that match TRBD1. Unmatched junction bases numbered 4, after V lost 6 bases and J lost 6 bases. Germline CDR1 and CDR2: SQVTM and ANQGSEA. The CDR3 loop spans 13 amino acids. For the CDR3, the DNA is TGCAGCGTGCGGACAGGGGGCACTCAGCCCCAGCATTTT. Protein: CSVRTGGTQPQHF.

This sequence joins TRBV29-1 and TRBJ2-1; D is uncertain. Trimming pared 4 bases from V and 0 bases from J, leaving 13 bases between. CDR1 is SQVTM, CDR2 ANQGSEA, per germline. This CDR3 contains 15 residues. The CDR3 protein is CSVVVPRPSYNEQFF. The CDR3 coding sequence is TGCAGCGTTGTCGTGCCTCGGCCCTCCTACAATGAGCAGTTCTTC.

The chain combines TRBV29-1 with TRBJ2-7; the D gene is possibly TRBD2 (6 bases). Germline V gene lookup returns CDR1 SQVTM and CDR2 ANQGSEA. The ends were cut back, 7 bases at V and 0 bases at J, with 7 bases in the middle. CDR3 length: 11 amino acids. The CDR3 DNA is TGCAGCGGGGGGGACTCCTACGAGCAGTACTTC. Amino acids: CSGGDSYEQYF.

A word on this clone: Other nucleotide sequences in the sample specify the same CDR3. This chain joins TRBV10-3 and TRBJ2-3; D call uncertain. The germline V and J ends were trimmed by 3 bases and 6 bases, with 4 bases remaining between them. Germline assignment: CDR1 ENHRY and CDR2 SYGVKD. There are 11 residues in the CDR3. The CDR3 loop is CAISDTDTQYF. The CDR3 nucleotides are TGTGCCATCAGTGACACGGATACGCAGTATTTT.

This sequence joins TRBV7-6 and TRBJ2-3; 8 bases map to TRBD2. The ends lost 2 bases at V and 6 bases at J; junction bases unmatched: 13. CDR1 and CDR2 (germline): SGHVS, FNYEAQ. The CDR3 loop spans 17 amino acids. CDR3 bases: TGTGCCAGCAGCTTAATTACACCGGGACTAGGGTCCGATACGCAGTATTTT. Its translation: CASSLITPGLGSDTQYF.

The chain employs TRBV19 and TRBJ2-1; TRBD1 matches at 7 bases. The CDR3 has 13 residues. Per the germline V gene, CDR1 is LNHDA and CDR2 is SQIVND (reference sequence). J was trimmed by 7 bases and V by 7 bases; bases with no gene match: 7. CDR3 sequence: CASNPGGTNEQFF. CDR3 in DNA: TGTGCCAGTAATCCAGGGGGAACGAATGAGCAGTTCTTC.

The CDR3 loop is CASSPFQTAGTEAFF. The CDR3 DNA reads as TGTGCCAGCAGTCCCTTCCAGACAGCTGGGACTGAAGCTTTCTTT. V gene TRBV4-2 combines with J gene TRBJ1-1, with a weak D call TRBD1 (5 bases). The V gene lost 6 bases and the J gene lost 5 bases, with 19 bases spanning the gap. CDR1 is LGHNA and CDR2 is YNFKEQ in the germline V gene. The CDR3 has 15 amino acids.

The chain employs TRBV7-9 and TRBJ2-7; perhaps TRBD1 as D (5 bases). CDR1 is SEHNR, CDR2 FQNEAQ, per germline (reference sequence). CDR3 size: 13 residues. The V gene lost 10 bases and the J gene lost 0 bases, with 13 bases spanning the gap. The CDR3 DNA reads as TGTGCCACCCGACAGACGAGCTCCTACGAGCAGTACTTC. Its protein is CATRQTSSYEQYF.

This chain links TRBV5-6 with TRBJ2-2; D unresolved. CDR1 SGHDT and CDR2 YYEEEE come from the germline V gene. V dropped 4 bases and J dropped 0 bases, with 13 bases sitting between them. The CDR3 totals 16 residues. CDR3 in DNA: TGTGCCAGCAGCCCACTTTGGCTTTCGAACACCGGGGAGCTGTTTTTT. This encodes CASSPLWLSNTGELFF.

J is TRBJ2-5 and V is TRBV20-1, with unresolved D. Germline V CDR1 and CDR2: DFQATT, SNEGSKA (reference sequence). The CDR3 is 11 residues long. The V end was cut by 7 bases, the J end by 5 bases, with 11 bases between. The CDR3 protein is CSGPLGETQYF. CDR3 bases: TGCAGTGGTCCCTTAGGGGAGACCCAGTACTTC.

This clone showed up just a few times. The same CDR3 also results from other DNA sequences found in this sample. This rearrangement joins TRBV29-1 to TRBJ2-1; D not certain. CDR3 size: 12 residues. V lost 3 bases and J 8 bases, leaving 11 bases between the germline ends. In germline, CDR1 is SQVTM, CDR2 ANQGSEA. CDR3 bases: TGCAGCGTTGAGGGAACTTCCGATGAGCAGTTCTTC. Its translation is CSVEGTSDEQFF.

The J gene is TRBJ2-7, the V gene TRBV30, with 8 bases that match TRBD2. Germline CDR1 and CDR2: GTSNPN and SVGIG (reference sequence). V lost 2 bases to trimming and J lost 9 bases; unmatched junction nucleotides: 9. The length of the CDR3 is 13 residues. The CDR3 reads CAWSSGSGAPQYF. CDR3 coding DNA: TGTGCCTGGAGTTCCGGTAGCGGGGCACCGCAGTACTTC.

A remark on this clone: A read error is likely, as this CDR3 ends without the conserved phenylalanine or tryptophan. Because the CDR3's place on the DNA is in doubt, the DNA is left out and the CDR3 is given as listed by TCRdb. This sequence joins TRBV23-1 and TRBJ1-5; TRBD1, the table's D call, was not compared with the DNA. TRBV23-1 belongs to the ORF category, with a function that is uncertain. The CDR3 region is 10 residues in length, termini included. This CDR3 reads CASVTGHPGL.

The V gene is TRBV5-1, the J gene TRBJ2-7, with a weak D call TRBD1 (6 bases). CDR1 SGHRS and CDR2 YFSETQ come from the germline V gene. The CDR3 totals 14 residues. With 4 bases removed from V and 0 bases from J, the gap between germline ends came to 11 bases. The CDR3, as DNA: TGCGCCAGCAGCCCACAGGGAAGCTCCTACGAGCAGTACTTC. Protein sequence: CASSPQGSSYEQYF.

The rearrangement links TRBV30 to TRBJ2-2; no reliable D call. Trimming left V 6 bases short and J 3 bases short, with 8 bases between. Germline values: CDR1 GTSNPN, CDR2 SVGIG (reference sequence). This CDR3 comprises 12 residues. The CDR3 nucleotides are TGTGCCTGCCGGAATTACACCGGGGAGCTGTTTTTT. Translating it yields CACRNYTGELFF.

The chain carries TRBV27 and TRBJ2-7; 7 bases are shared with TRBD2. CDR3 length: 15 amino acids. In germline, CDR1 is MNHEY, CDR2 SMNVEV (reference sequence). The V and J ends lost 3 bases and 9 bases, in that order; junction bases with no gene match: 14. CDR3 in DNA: TGTGCCAGCAGTTTCGGGGGGACTCCTCTTGCGGGGCAGTACTTC. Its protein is CASSFGGTPLAGQYF.

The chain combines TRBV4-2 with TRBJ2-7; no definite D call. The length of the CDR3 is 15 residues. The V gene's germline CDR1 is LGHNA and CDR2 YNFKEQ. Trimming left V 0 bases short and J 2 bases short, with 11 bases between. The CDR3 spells CASSQDRTRPYEQYF. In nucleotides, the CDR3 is TGTGCCAGCAGCCAAGATCGTACACGACCCTACGAGCAGTACTTC.

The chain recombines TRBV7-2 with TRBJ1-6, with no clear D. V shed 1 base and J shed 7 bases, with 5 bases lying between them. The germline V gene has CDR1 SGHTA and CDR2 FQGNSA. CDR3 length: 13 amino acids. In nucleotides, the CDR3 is TGTGCCAGCAGCTTAGGGGAAAATTCACCCCTCCACTTT. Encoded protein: CASSLGENSPLHF.

CDR3 protein: CSVEGGGVAQYF. The CDR3 DNA is TGCAGCGTTGAAGGGGGGGGCGTGGCGCAGTATTTT. The rearrangement uses TRBV29-1 and TRBJ2-3; possibly TRBD2 for D (7 bases). Per germline, CDR1 SQVTM and CDR2 ANQGSEA. V dropped 1 base and J dropped 10 bases, with 12 bases sitting between them. This CDR3 spans 12 amino acids.

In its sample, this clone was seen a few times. This CDR3 reads CASSLDAGRTEAFF. The CDR3 DNA sequence: TGTGCCAGCAGCTTAGATGCAGGGCGTACTGAAGCTTTCTTT. The chain employs TRBV7-2 and TRBJ1-1, with TRBD1 as a possible D gene (5 bases). The CDR3 has 14 amino acids. Germline V gene lookup returns CDR1 SGHTA and CDR2 FQGNSA. V shed 1 base and J shed 5 bases, with 11 bases lying between them.

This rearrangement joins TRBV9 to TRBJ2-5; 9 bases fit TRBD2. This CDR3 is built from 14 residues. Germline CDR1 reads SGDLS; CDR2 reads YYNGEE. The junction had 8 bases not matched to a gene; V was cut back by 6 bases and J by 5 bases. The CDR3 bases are TGTGCCAGCACAAGGCGGGGGGGACGGGAGACCCAGTACTTC. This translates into CASTRRGGRETQYF.

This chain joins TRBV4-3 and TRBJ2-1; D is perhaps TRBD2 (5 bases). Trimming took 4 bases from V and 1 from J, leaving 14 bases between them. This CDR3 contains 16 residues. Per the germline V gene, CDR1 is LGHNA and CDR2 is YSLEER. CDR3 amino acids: CASSPERGSSYNEQFF. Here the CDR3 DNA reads TGCGCCAGCAGCCCAGAACGGGGTAGTTCCTACAATGAGCAGTTCTTC.

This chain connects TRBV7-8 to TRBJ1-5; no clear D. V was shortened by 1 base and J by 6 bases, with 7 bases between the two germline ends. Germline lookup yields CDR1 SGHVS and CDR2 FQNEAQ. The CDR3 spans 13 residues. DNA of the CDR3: TGTGCCAGCAGCTTAGACGCGGTTCAGCCCCAGCATTTT. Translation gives CASSLDAVQPQHF.